Each of the 2 T cell receptor beta chains below was sequenced from the same sample in a study of T cell changes during pregnancy in multiple sclerosis (dated by TCRdb to about 2019). Library method: the immunoSEQ multiplex PCR assay. Sourced from immuneACCESS, this table was stored by TCRdb with only in-frame sequences that have V and J called. A share of the clones is absent; for the studies checked, an unresolved V gene accounts for under half, and the remainder has no known explanation. For this sample there are tens of thousands of clones; roughly 90% appear just once. The ten top clones hold around 6.3% of the sample. The input for sequencing was CD8+ T cells from peripheral blood mononuclear cells, taken in the third trimester of pregnancy. Receptors were obtained from a female donor with multiple sclerosis, enrolled in a pregnancy study.

The chain recombines TRBV27 with TRBJ2-3, with D uncertain. Per germline, CDR1 MNHEY and CDR2 SMNVEV (reference sequence). This CDR3 has 16 amino acids. V lost 4 bases and J lost 2, with 16 bases in between. The CDR3 bases are TGTGCCAGCAGTTCTCGACTCTTCAACCCCACAGATACGCAGTATTTT. This encodes CASSSRLFNPTDTQYF.

The chain joins TRBV7-8 to TRBJ2-1; tentative D call: TRBD2 (6 bases). Trimming shortened V by 1 base and J by 5 bases, and 15 bases separated the two germline ends. This CDR3 comprises 16 residues. Germline V lookup: CDR1 SGHVS, CDR2 FQNEAQ. CDR3 coding DNA: TGTGCCAGCAGCTTAGACTTTTACTCGGGAGACAATGAGCAGTTCTTC. As protein: CASSLDFYSGDNEQFF.